These 7 T cell receptor beta chains share one sample of origin, sequenced in a study of cytomegalovirus exposure and HLA in healthy donors. The PCR made use of 60 Vbeta and 13 Jbeta primers. Using immunoSEQ multiplex PCR, the repertoire was profiled, and TCRdb retains in-frame clones only, with some absent. The top ten clones hold about 3% of a sample with roughly 150,000 clones, around 75% of them seen once. The specimen sequenced was PBMCs. These receptors came from a woman aged 45 to 65 in good health and CMV-seropositive.

The V and J genes are TRBV5-1 and TRBJ1-1; D perhaps matches TRBD1 (6 bases). Trimming removed 3 bases at V and 1 base at J, with 25 bases between. Germline V gene data show CDR1 as SGHRS and CDR2 as YFSETQ. The CDR3 is 19 amino acids. CDR3 loop: CASSSGNLLLTGTNTEAFF. CDR3 coding DNA: TGCGCCAGCAGCTCTGGCAACCTTTTGTTGACAGGTACGAACACTGAAGCTTTCTTT.

This chain connects TRBV6-1 to TRBJ1-2, with D perhaps matching TRBD1 (5 bases). CDR1 MNHNS and CDR2 SASEGT come from the germline V gene. Trimming stripped 1 base from V and 12 bases from J, with 18 bases between. CDR3 size: 14 residues. In DNA form, the CDR3 reads TGTGCCAGCAGTGAAGTCCGAGCAGGGATGCAGGACACCTTC. Its translation is CASSEVRAGMQDTF.

This clone was counted a single time. This chain links TRBV9 with TRBJ2-7, with D tentatively TRBD2 (6 bases). CDR1 and CDR2 from the germline V gene are SGDLS and YYNGEE. The CDR3 has 13 amino acids. The V and J ends lost 4 bases and 0 bases respectively, with 8 bases between them. CDR3 nucleotides: TGTGCCAGCAGCTCGGGACTCTCCTACGAGCAGTACTTC. It is translated as CASSSGLSYEQYF.

The gene calls are TRBV7-3 and TRBJ1-1; D gene unclear. The CDR3 contains 13 residues. Deletions cut 2 bases from V and 4 bases from J, with 8 bases between. Per the germline V gene, CDR1 is SGHTA and CDR2 is FQGTGA. The CDR3 spells CASSLDSGTEAFF. CDR3 nucleotide sequence: TGTGCCAGCAGCTTAGACTCGGGCACTGAAGCTTTCTTT.

V is TRBV7-3 and J is TRBJ2-4; 9 positions match TRBD1. Trimming took 4 bases from V and 9 from J; bases not matched to a gene: 4. The CDR3 extends over 13 amino acids. Germline assignment: CDR1 SGHTA and CDR2 FQGTGA. CDR3 protein: CASSWGQGGIQYF. Written as DNA, the CDR3 is TGTGCCAGCAGCTGGGGACAGGGAGGCATTCAGTACTTC.

J is TRBJ2-7 and V is TRBV2; 8 nucleotides line up with TRBD2. The trim removed 6 bases at V and 4 bases at J, leaving 5 bases unmatched. This CDR3 contains 13 residues. From germline, CDR1 is SNHLY and CDR2 FYNNEI. CDR3 nucleotide sequence: TGTGCCAGCAGCAGGGGACTAGGATACGAGCAGTACTTC. This sequence encodes CASSRGLGYEQYF. Together with reference TRBV2 and TRBJ2-7, the CDR3 gives the full variable domain: EPEVTQTPSHQVTQMGQEVILRCVPISNHLYFYWYRQILGQKVEFLVSFYNNEISEKSEIFDDQFSVERPDGSNFTLKIRSTKLEDSAMYFCASSRGLGYEQYFGPGTRLTVT.

This chain joins TRBV6-5 and TRBJ1-1; the match to TRBD1 covers 8 bases. The V segment lost 2 bases and the J segment 4 bases; nucleotides outside the gene matches: 9. The CDR3 loop spans 16 amino acids. From germline, CDR1 is MNHEY and CDR2 SVGAGI. The CDR3 loop is CASSYPGQGGSTEAFF. The CDR3 bases are TGTGCCAGCAGTTACCCTGGACAGGGAGGTTCCACTGAAGCTTTCTTT.